The source of this T cell receptor (beta chain) is a study of blood T cell repertoires in COVID-19. The CDR3 length is 10 residues. Trimming removed 5 bases from V and 4 bases from J, with 6 bases in between. Germline loops: CDR1 DFQATT, CDR2 SNEGSKA (reference sequence). Profiled with immunoSEQ multiplex PCR; TCRdb holds only in-frame clones, not every one. The sample has about 300,000 clones; just over 85% are singletons. The sequence was obtained from a woman aged 18-29 years who had recovered from COVID-19. The V call is TRBV20-1, the J call TRBJ2-7; D is ambiguous. Sample: PBMCs or T cells enriched from blood (not recorded which). The CDR3 DNA reads as TGCAGTGCTGAGAGGTACGAGCAGTACTTC. This codes for CSAERYEQYF.